This T cell receptor beta chain was sequenced during a study of CD8+ T cells in alopecia areata. With respect to this clone: Gene names follow the mouse nomenclature. The same CDR3 also results from other DNA sequences found in this sample.

cDNA serving as the sequencing template came from extracted, reverse transcribed RNA. Sequencing used immunoSEQ multiplex PCR; TCRdb keeps in-frame clones, though not all of them. Observed in the sample are 200,000 to 300,000 clones, none of them singletons. CD4, CD8alpha, NKG2D, NKG2ACE and other markers were used to sort pooled cutaneous lymph node cells. The clonotype comes from a C3H/HeJ mouse with alopecia areata. Strain haplotype at MHC: H2-k. Sequenced sample: CD4+ T cells sorted from a lymph node.

The CDR3 DNA, read in part, is TGTGCCAGCAGCCAAGATTGGGGTCCCTAT. Translation gives CASSQDWGPY. The full CDR3 protein reads CASSQDWGPYEQYF. The gene calls are TRBV5 and TRBJ2-7, with TRBD2 as a possible D gene (5 bases). The read halts 4 residues ahead of the CDR3 end, with the missing end drawn from the germline J gene. The CDR3 extends over 14 amino acids. The germline V gene encodes CDR1 LGHNA and CDR2 YNLKQL (reference sequence). V lost 0 bases and J lost 2, with 8 bases in between.